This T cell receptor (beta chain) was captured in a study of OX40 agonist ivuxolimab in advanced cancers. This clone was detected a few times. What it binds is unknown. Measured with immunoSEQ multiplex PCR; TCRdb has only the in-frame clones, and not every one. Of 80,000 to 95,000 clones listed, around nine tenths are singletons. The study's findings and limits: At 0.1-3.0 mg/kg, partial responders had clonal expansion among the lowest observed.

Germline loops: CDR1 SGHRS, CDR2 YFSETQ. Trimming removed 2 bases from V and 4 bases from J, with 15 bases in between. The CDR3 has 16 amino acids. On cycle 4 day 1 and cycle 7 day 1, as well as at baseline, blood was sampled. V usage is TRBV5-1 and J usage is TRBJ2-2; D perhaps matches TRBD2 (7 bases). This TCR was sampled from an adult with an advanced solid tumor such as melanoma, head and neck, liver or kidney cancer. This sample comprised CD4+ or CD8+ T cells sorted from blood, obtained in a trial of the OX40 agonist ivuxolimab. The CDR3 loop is CASSFGGGVATGELFF. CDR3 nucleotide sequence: TGCGCCAGCAGCTTTGGAGGGGGGGTCGCCACCGGGGAGCTGTTTTTT.